The sequence of this TCR beta chain was determined in a study of cytomegalovirus exposure and HLA in healthy donors. Study as a whole: Of over 300 genotyped donors, around 76% clustered with self-reported Caucasian donors. The study's findings and limits: A later analysis linked a missense DCLRE1C variant to TCR beta V- and J-gene trimming.

The junction had 10 bases not matched to a gene; V was cut back by 0 bases and J by 12 bases. Germline V gene lookup returns CDR1 LNHNV and CDR2 YYDKDF (reference sequence). The CDR3 loop spans 14 amino acids. Regarding this clone: Its antigen is as yet unknown.

The primer mix had 60 Vbeta and 13 Jbeta primers. Only in-frame clones appear in the TCRdb table, and some are missing; sequencing was by immunoSEQ multiplex PCR. The sample yields roughly 100,000 clones, about 81% seen once. Sequenced material: PBMCs. V usage is TRBV15 and J usage is TRBJ1-1; TRBD1 matches at 7 bases. This TCR came from a man younger than 35 in good health and CMV-seropositive. As DNA, the CDR3 is TGTGCCACCAGCAGAGATCATACAGGGGCCGATACTTTCTTT. As protein: CATSRDHTGADTFF.